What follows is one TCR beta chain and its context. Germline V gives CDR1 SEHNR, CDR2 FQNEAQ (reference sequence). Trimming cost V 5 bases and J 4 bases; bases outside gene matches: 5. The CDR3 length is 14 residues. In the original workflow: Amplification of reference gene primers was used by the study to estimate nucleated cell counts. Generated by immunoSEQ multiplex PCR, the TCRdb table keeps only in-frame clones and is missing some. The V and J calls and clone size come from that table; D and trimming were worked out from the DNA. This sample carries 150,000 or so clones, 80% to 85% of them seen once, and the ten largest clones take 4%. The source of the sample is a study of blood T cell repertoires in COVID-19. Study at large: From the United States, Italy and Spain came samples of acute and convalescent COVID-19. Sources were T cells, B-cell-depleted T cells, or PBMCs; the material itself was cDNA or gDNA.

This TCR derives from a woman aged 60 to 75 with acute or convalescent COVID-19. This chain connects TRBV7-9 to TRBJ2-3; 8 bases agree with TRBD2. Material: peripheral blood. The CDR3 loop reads CASSVGLAPDTQYF. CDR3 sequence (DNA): TGTGCCAGCAGCGTCGGACTAGCACCAGATACGCAGTATTTT.